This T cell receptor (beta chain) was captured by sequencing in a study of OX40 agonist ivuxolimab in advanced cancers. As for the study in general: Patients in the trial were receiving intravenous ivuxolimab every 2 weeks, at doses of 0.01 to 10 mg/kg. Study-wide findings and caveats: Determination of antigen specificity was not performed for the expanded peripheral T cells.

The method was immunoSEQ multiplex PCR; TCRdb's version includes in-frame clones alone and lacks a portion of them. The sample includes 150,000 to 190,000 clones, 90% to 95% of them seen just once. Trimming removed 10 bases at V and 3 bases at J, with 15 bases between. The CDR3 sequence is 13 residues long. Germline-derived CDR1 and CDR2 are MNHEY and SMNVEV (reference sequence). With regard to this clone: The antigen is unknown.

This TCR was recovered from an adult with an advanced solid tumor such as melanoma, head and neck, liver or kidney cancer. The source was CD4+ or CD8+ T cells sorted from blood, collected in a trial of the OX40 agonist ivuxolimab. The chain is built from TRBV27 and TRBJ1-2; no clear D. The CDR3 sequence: CATSLRVDYGYTF. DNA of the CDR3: TGTGCCACCTCATTGAGGGTGGACTATGGCTACACCTTC.